The T cell receptor beta chain under discussion was sequenced for a study of shared clonotypes between healthy human individuals. Points from the study as a whole: Incomplete sequencing of sorted subsets was indicated by rarefaction despite large depth.

The CDR3 runs to 15 residues. The trim removed 3 bases at V and 5 bases at J, leaving 5 bases unmatched. Per the germline V gene, CDR1 is LNHNV and CDR2 is YYDKDF (reference sequence). Libraries were prepared by immunoSEQ multiplex PCR; TCRdb keeps only in-frame clonotypes and omits some of them. The sample has around 700,000 clones; approximately 79% are singletons. As to this clone: Its antigen is unidentified.

The sequencing sample was made of memory CD4+ T cells sorted from blood. This sample's subset: CD45RA-negative fraction. The chain recombines TRBV15 with TRBJ2-7; 12 bases are shared with TRBD1. This sequence was found in a woman aged 30 to 39 in good health. The CDR3 sequence: CATSSPGQGANEQYF. DNA of the CDR3: TGTGCCACCAGCAGTCCGGGACAGGGGGCGAACGAGCAGTACTTC.